This T cell receptor (beta chain) was observed in a study of T-cell memory formation after mild COVID-19 (dated by TCRdb to the early 2020s). In the study overall: Most TCR sequence clusters were specific to one of the two donors. In a couple of donors, T-cell clones that expanded and contracted after mild COVID-19 were tracked by sequencing TCRalpha and TCRbeta repertoires over time. Two young, previously healthy adult volunteers made up the cohort, one male and one female.

On this clonotype itself: No antigen is known for it. Base qualities are not at hand, and no much larger clone is one base apart.

Reading the germline V gene gives CDR1 KGHSH and CDR2 LQKENI. From the cysteine up to the phenylalanine, the CDR3 has a length of 14 residues. Solely the CDR3 DNA is kept, with 42 bases framed from the first base. V and J are trimmed by 5 bases and 4 bases, and the gene matches miss 5 bases of the junction. Ficoll-Paque density gradient centrifugation was the method used to isolate PBMCs. Results the study describes overall, beyond this receptor: The detection of some responding clones in pre-infection memory suggests that pre-existing cross-reactive memory T cells joined the SARS-CoV-2 response. SARS-CoV-2 specificity was not confirmed for the second-wave clones peaking on day 37. Contracting CD4+ clones were found mainly in CM and EM memory subsets, while CD8+ clones were enriched in EMRA. The study included only a couple of mild cases, and larger cohorts that include severe cases with pre-infection samples were judged to be necessary. Clones contracting from day 15 to 85 had balanced CD4/CD8 phenotypes, while a second wave expanding from day 15 to 37 was biased towards CD4+.

The sequencing machine was an Illumina NovaSeq 6000. Using 5'RACE with constant-segment primers, TCRalpha and TCRbeta cDNA libraries were constructed, with sample barcodes and unique molecular identifiers added in the process. RNA was extracted from every sample with Trizol reagent. Library amplification was performed in two PCR steps, and a second sample barcode and Illumina TruSeq adapters were introduced in the second step. The libraries were sequenced on an Illumina NovaSeq using 2 x 150 bp paired-end reads. Under the source paper's analysis protocol: Reads were demultiplexed and collapsed into UMI-guided consensus sequences with migec v1.2.7. Using mixcr v2.1.11, the UMI consensuses were aligned to TRA and TRB V and J templates and assembled into clonotypes. A clonotype was counted as expanded or contracted only when both edgeR and NoisET called the clonotype significant, with the noise models trained on biological replicates. For edgeR calls, a false discovery rate-adjusted p below 0.01 and a log2 fold-change threshold of 1 were applied. As an exploratory analysis of dynamics, max-normalized trajectories of the 1000 most abundant clonotypes were examined with PCA combined with hierarchical clustering. Separately sequenced CD4+ and CD8+ repertoires were used to assign a CD4 or CD8 phenotype to each responding clone. Clones were called with MiXCR by TCRdb after fastp trimmed the public reads at Q25, and only in-frame beta chains were retained. Each CDR3 protein gets just one entry, which takes the most common genes and DNA from the rows behind it. TCRdb's processing, not the authors' own work, is the source of the V and J calls. The sample records 300,000 to 400,000 distinct CDR3 sequences, over 13% of which are singletons. The ten largest clones capture around 21% of the sample.

This sequence was found in a man aged 18 to 29 who had mild COVID-19 (a few samples of this study predate the infection). The sample titles of this study are shuffled in the database, so cell type and time point are left out; the donor was told from shared clones. This chain is built from TRBV18 and TRBJ1-2, with 9 bases aligning to TRBD1. The specimen sequenced was PBMCs or a T cell subset sorted from them (not recorded which). The nucleotides are TGTGCCAGCTCAGGTCCGGGACAGGGCTATGGCTACACCTTC. Its protein reads: CASSGPGQGYGYTF.